Listed below are T cell receptor beta chains from one sample, sequenced in a study of PD-L1 blockade in urothelial cancer. Measured with immunoSEQ multiplex PCR; TCRdb has only the in-frame clones, and not every one. The sample shows fewer than 90,000 clones, about 91% of them seen only once. This specimen was PBMCs, taken around atezolizumab (anti-PD-L1) treatment. The receptors were sampled from a woman of 80 years or more with urothelial cancer. Each CDR3 is given with its conserved first and last residue. Each record gives: V gene, J gene, clone size, D gene, CDR3 protein, CDR3 DNA. The D gene is left open where the match is weak. Expanded clones get a size class; other rows say once, few or many, or leave the size out.

>TRBV28|TRBJ1-1|.|TRBD1
CASRESTGVWTEAFF
TGTGCCAGCAGGGAATCTACAGGGGTGTGGACTGAAGCTTTCTTT
>TRBV19|TRBJ1-2|.|.
CASRARAHDGYTF
TGTGCCAGTAGAGCGAGGGCGCACGATGGCTACACCTTC
>TRBV15|TRBJ2-2|once|.
CATSREQRRNTGELFF
TGTGCCACCAGCAGAGAACAGCGGAGGAACACCGGGGAGCTGTTTTTT
>TRBV7-2|TRBJ1-5|.|.
CASSLPREPQHF
TGTGCCAGCAGCTTGCCCCGGGAGCCCCAGCATTTT
>TRBV5-4|TRBJ2-1|.|.
CASSLAGVDWSSYNEQFF
TGTGCCAGCAGCTTGGCCGGGGTCGACTGGAGCTCCTACAATGAGCAGTTCTTC
>TRBV2|TRBJ1-5|.|.
CASSDRERQPQHF
TGTGCCAGCAGTGATCGGGAACGGCAGCCCCAGCATTTT
>TRBV9|TRBJ2-3|.|.
CASSGGTIITDTQYF
TGTGCCAGCAGCGGTGGGACAATAATCACAGATACGCAGTATTTT
>TRBV29-1|TRBJ2-7|.|TRBD1
CSVVGQGPHEQYF
TGCAGCGTTGTAGGACAGGGGCCCCACGAGCAGTACTTC
>TRBV29-1|TRBJ2-4|.|.
CSGGDVGGTKNIQYF
TGCAGCGGGGGGGATGTTGGGGGAACCAAAAACATTCAGTACTTC
>TRBV6-5|TRBJ1-1|.|.
CASSLRVNTEAFF
TGTGCCAGCAGTCTGCGGGTAAACACTGAAGCTTTCTTT
>TRBV27|TRBJ2-7|.|.
CASSFLGRMGEQYF
TGTGCCAGCAGTTTTTTGGGGCGCATGGGTGAGCAGTACTTC
>TRBV29-1|TRBJ2-1|.|TRBD1
CSVGDSPNEQFF
TGCAGCGTTGGGGACAGCCCCAATGAGCAGTTCTTC
>TRBV28|TRBJ1-2|.|TRBD1
CASSWTGAYGYTF
TGTGCCAGCAGCTGGACAGGGGCCTATGGCTACACCTTC